This T cell receptor beta chain was captured by sequencing in a study of monozygotic twins with inflammatory bowel disease. Notes on the study in general: The data gave no support to a single strong IBD-associated signal or clonotype. IBD patients had lower TCRbeta diversity (inverse Simpson) than healthy co-twins.

There are 15 residues in the CDR3. Germline V gene sequence: CDR1 SGHVS, CDR2 FNYEAQ. Comments on this clonotype: Its antigen remains unknown.

Each of the TCR libraries took roughly 4,000 ng of total RNA. Both the TCRalpha cDNA and the TCRbeta cDNA were taken through two nested PCRs, lasting approximately 16 and 10 cycles. TCRdb reprocessed the 5' RACE reads and keeps a single row for each CDR3 protein, giving no DNA. The record lists approximately 210,000 distinct CDR3 sequences, of which the ten most abundant hold 7.5% to 9.5%. The chain couples TRBV7-6 to TRBJ2-7; as DNA is missing, the TRBD2 call by TCRdb cannot be tested. This TCR was recovered from a human donor with ulcerative colitis or Crohn's disease, or a healthy co-twin of an affected twin (not recorded which). Sequenced material: blood. This CDR3 reads CASSLDWSSSYEQYF.